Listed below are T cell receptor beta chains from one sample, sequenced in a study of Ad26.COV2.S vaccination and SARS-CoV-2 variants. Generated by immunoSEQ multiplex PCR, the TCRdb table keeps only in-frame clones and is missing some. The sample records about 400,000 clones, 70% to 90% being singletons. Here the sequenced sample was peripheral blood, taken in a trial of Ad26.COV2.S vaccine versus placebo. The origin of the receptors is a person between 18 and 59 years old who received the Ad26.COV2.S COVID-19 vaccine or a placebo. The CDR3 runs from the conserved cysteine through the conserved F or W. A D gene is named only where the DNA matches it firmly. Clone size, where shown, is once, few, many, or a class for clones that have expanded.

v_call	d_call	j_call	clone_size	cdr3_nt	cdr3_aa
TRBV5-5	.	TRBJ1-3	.	TGTGCCAGCAGCTTCATGGGAGACCCAGCCTCTGGAAACACCATATATTTT	CASSFMGDPASGNTIYF
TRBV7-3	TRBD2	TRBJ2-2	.	TGTGCCAGCAAGCGGAGCGGGACGAACACCGGGGAGCTGTTTTTT	CASKRSGTNTGELFF
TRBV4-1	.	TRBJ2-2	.	TGCGCCAGCAGCGGAGGGGCCGGGGAGCTGTTTTTT	CASSGGAGELFF
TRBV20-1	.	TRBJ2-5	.	TGCAGTGCCAGGGGAGGCGAGACCCAGTACTTC	CSARGGETQYF
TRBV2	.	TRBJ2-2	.	TGTGCCAGCAGTAGGGGGGGCCCGGTGTTTTTT	CASSRGGPVFF
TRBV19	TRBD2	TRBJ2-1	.	TGTGCCAGTAGTATAGATCTTCGCGGGACTATAGGAAATGAGCAGTTCTTC	CASSIDLRGTIGNEQFF
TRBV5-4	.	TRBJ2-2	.	TGTGCCAGCAGCACCCCCAAAGGGGGAAAGAACACCGGGGAGCTGTTTTTT	CASSTPKGGKNTGELFF
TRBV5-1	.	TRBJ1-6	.	TGCGCCAGCAGCCCGGTGGTATCAGGGTCACCCCTCCACTTT	CASSPVVSGSPLHF
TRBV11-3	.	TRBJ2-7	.	TGTGCCAGCAGCTTAGGGGCAAGCTCCTACGAGCAGTACTTC	CASSLGASSYEQYF
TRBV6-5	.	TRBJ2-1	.	TGTGCCAGCAGTTTCAACCCACCTTCGGCCAATGAGCAGTTCTTC	CASSFNPPSANEQFF
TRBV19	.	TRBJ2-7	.	TGTGCCAGTAGTATTTTCAGGGGCTACGAGCAGTACTTC	CASSIFRGYEQYF
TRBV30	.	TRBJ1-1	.	TGTGCCTGGAGTGTACGGGCGACAGTGAACACTGAAGCTTTCTTT	CAWSVRATVNTEAFF
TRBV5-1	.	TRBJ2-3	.	TGCGCCAGCAGCGCGACGACCTTTGGCACAGATACGCAGTATTTT	CASSATTFGTDTQYF
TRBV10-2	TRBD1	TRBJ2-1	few	TGCGCCAGCTCGCAGGGGGCAAATGAGCAGTTCTTC	CASSQGANEQFF
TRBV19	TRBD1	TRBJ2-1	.	TGTGCCAGTACCCCGACAGGGCCAGGCAATGAGCAGTTCTTC	CASTPTGPGNEQFF
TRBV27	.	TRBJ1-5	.	TGTGCCAGCAGTCCCGGGTCGGGGTGGCAGCCCCAGCATTTT	CASSPGSGWQPQHF
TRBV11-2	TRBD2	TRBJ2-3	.	TGTGCCAGCAGCTTAATGTTTCGGGAGGTGGGGGATACGCAGTATTTT	CASSLMFREVGDTQYF
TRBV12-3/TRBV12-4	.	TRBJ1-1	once	TGTGCCAGCAGTACGGGAAAGGGCACTGAAGCTTTCTTT	CASSTGKGTEAFF
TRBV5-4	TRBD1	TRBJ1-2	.	TGTGCCAGCAGCTTACAGGGGAACTATGGCTACACCTTC	CASSLQGNYGYTF
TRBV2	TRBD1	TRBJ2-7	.	TGTGCCAGCAGTGGACAGGGGGCGCAGGGGTTTCGGTACGAGCAGTACTTC	CASSGQGAQGFRYEQYF
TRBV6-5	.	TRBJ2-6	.	TGTGCCAGCAAAGGTGGCGCTGGGGCCAACGTCCTGACTTTC	CASKGGAGANVLTF
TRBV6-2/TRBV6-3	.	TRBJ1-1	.	TGTGCCAGCAGTTATGGTCAATTTGAAGCTTTCTTT	CASSYGQFEAFF
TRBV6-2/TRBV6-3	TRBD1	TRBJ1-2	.	TGTGCCAGCAGTTACCCAGACAGGGCCCATGGCTACACCTTC	CASSYPDRAHGYTF
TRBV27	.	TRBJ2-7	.	TGTGCCAGCAGTTCCGTGGACGTCGGGTACGAGCAGTACTTC	CASSSVDVGYEQYF
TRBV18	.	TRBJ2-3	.	TGTGCCAGCTCATTGGAGGCCCGTTTGTTCACAGATACGCAGTATTTT	CASSLEARLFTDTQYF
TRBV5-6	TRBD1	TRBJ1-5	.	TGTGCCAGCAGCTTGGCCGGCAGGGGGTATGGGCAGCCCCAGCATTTT	CASSLAGRGYGQPQHF
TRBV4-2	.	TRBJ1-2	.	TGTGCCAGCAGCCAAGATTACGAGGGAAGCTACACCTTC	CASSQDYEGSYTF
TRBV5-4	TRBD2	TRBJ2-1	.	TGTGCCAGCAGTTACCCGGGACTACCGGACAATGAGCAGTTCTTC	CASSYPGLPDNEQFF
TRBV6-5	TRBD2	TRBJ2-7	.	TGTGCCAGCAGTTTGGCGGGAGGCGCCGACGAGCAGTACTTC	CASSLAGGADEQYF
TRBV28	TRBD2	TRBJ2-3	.	TGTGCCAGCAGTTTAGCGGGAGTCGATACGCAGTATTTT	CASSLAGVDTQYF
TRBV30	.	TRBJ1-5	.	TGTGCCTGGAGTGTTGAGGGGGATCAGCCCCAGCATTTT	CAWSVEGDQPQHF
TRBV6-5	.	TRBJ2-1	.	TGTGCCAGCAGTTACCTCAATGAGCAGTTCTTC	CASSYLNEQFF
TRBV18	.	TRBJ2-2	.	TGTGCCAGCTCACCAAGGTCGGGCCAGTCGAACACCGGGGAGCTGTTTTTT	CASSPRSGQSNTGELFF
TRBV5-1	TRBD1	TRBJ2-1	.	TGCGCCAGCAGCGCCGGACAGGGGCAGTTCTTC	CASSAGQGQFF
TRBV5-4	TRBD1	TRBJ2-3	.	TGTGCCAGCAGTCGCCGAACAGGGGGCGCGGGAGATACGCAGTATTTT	CASSRRTGGAGDTQYF
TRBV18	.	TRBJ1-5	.	TGTGCCAGCTCCCCATATAGCAATCAGCCCCAGCATTTT	CASSPYSNQPQHF
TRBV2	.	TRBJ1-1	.	TGTGCCAGCAGTGAAGCTAGGCGGGCGGACACTGAAGCTTTCTTT	CASSEARRADTEAFF
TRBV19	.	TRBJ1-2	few	TGTGCCAGTAGATCGTTGTTCGGAGCTGCGCGGGACTATGGCTACACCTTC	CASRSLFGAARDYGYTF
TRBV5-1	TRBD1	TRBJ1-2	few	TGCGCCAGCAGCCCGTCAGACAGGGTTGGCTACACCTTC	CASSPSDRVGYTF
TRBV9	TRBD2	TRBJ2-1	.	TGTGCCAGCAGCGTAGAAGGTAGCGGGAGGGCCTACAATGAGCAGTTCTTC	CASSVEGSGRAYNEQFF
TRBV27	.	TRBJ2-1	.	TGTGCCAGTACCCTCAGGGACCCCACGATAGGGGGTGAGCAGTTCTTC	CASTLRDPTIGGEQFF
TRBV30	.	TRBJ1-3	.	TGTGCCTGGAGGGGGACGTACAGAGACACCATATATTTT	CAWRGTYRDTIYF
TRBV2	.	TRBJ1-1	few	TGTGCCAGCAGTGAATCGCAGGGAATACCTGAAGCTTTCTTT	CASSESQGIPEAFF
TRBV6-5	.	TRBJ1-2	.	TGTGCCAGCCGGACAGCGACTAACTATGGCTACACCTTC	CASRTATNYGYTF
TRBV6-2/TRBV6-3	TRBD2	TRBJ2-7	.	TGTGCCAGCAGTTATTTAGCGGGAGGGGGCCGCTACGAGCAGTACTTC	CASSYLAGGGRYEQYF
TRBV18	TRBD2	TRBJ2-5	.	TGTGCCAGCTCACCACCCAGGCGCCGGGGAGGGTTGGTCCAAGAGACCCAGTACTTC	CASSPPRRRGGLVQETQYF
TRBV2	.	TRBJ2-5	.	TGTGCCAGCAGTCTCGGACCCGAGAATGGGACCCAGTACTTC	CASSLGPENGTQYF
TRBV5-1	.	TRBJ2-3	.	TGCGCCAGCAGCTTGGAGGGATGGAGCACAGATACGCAGTATTTT	CASSLEGWSTDTQYF
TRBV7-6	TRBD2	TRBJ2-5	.	TGTGCCAGCAGCCACCCTAGCGGGAGGGCCAGGTCCCAGTACTTC	CASSHPSGRARSQYF
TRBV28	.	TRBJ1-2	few	TGTGCCAGCAGTTTCGTAATTAGGGAATTAGGCTATGGCTACACCTTC	CASSFVIRELGYGYTF
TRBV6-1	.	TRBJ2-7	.	TGTGCCAGCAGTGACGAAGGGGGTCATTCCTACGAGCAGTACTTC	CASSDEGGHSYEQYF
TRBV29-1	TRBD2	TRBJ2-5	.	TGCAGCGTCGGACTAGCGGGAGTTGGCGTCCAAGAGACCCAGTACTTC	CSVGLAGVGVQETQYF
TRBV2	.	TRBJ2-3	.	TGTGCCAGCAAATTAGCGGAGATGGATACGCAGTATTTT	CASKLAEMDTQYF